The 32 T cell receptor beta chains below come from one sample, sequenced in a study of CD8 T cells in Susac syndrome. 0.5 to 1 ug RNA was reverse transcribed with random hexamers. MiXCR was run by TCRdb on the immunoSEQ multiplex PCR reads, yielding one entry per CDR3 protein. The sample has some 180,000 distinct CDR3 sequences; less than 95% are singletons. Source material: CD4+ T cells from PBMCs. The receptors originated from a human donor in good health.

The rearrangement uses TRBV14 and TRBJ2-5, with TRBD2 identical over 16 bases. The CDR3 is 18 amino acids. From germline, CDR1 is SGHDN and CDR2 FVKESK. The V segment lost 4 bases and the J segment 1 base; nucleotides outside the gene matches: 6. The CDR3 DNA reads TGTGCCAGCAGCCGTACCGGGACTAGCGGGAGGGCCCAAGAGACCCAGTACTTC. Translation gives CASSRTGTSGRAQETQYF. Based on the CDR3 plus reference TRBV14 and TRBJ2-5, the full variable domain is EAGVTQFPSHSVIEKGQTVTLRCDPISGHDNLYWYRRVMGKEIKFLLHFVKESKQDESGMPNNRFLAERTGGTYSTLKVQPAELEDSGVYFCASSRTGTSGRAQETQYFGPGTRLLVL.

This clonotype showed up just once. The CDR3 region has the DNA TGTGCAGGAGACGGAGGGACTGAAGCTTTCTTT. It codes for CAGDGGTEAFF. The chain uses TRBV30 and TRBJ1-1; no definite D call. The CDR3 has 11 residues. Per the germline V gene, CDR1 is GTSNPN and CDR2 is SVGIG (reference sequence). Supplemented by reference TRBV30 and TRBJ1-1, the full variable domain reads SQTIHQWPATLVQPVGSPLSLECTVEGTSNPNLYWYRQAAGRGLQLLFYSVGIGQISSEVPQNLSASRPQDRQFILSSKKLLLSDSGFYLCAGDGGTEAFFGQGTRLTVV.

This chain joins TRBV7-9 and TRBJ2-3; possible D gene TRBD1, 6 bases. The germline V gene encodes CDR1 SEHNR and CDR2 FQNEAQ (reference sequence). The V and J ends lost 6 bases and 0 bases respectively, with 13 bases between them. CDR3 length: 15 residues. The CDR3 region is CASRSDRTSTDTQYF. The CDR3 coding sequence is TGTGCCAGCAGATCTGACAGGACCAGCACAGATACGCAGTATTTT.

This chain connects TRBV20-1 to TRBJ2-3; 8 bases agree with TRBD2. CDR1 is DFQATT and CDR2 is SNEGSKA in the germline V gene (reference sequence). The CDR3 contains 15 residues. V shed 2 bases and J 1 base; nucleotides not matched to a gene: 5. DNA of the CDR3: TGCAGTGCTAGATTCGGAGCGGGAGGCACAGATACGCAGTATTTT. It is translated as CSARFGAGGTDTQYF.

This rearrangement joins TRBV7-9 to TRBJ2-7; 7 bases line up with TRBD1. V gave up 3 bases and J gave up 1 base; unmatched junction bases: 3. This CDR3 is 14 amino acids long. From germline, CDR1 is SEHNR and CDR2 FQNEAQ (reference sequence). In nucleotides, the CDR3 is TGTGCCAGCAGCTTCCCGGGACAGTCCTACGAGCAGTACTTC. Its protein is CASSFPGQSYEQYF.

The CDR3 DNA sequence: TGTGCCAGCAGTTACGACTTAGCGGCCTCACAAGAGACCCAGTACTTC. It codes for CASSYDLAASQETQYF. This chain connects TRBV6-5 to TRBJ2-5; a weak D match, TRBD2 (6 bases). The V gene lost 2 bases and the J gene lost 2 bases, with 15 bases spanning the gap. Germline V gives CDR1 MNHEY, CDR2 SVGAGI. This CDR3 spans 16 amino acids.

The CDR3 sequence: CSARVLAGVYEQYF. The CDR3 DNA sequence: TGCAGTGCTAGAGTACTAGCGGGAGTCTACGAGCAGTACTTC. The chain links TRBV20-1 to TRBJ2-7; 11 bases map to TRBD2. V shed 1 base and J 3 bases; nucleotides not matched to a gene: 2. Germline CDR1 is DFQATT and CDR2 is SNEGSKA (reference sequence). The CDR3 covers 14 residues.

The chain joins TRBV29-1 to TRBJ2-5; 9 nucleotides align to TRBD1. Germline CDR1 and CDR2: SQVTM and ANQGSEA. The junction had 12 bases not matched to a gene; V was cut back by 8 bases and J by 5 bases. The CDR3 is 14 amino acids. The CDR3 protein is CSFWTGDLSETQYF. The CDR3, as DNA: TGCAGCTTTTGGACAGGGGATCTAAGTGAGACCCAGTACTTC. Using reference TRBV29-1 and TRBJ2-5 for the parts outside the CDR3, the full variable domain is SAVISQKPSRDICQRGTSLTIQCQVDSQVTMMFWYRQQPGQSLTLIATANQGSEATYESGFVIDKFPISRPNLTFSTLTVSNMSPEDSSIYLCSFWTGDLSETQYFGPGTRLLVL.

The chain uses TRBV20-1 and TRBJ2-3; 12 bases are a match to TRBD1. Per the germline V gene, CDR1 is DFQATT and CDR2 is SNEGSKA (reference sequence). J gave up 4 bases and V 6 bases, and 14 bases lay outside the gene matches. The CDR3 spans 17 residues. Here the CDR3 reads CSASGRDRGPWADTQYF. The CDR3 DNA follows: TGCAGTGCCTCAGGGAGGGACAGGGGGCCGTGGGCAGATACGCAGTATTTT.

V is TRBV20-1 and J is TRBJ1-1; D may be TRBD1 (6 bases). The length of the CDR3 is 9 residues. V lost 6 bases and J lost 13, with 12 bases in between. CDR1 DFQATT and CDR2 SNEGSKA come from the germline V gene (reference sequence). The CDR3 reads CSALDRIFF. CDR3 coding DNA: TGCAGTGCACTTGACAGGATTTTCTTT.

The CDR3 coding sequence is TGCAGCGTTGAATCCCCGGGACGGGGTTCCTACAATGAGCAGTTCTTC. Encoded protein: CSVESPGRGSYNEQFF. The chain links TRBV29-1 to TRBJ2-1, with D perhaps assigned TRBD1 or TRBD2 (5 bases each). Germline V gene sequence: CDR1 SQVTM, CDR2 ANQGSEA. This CDR3 has 16 amino acids. Trimming removed 2 bases from V and 1 base from J, with 15 bases in between.

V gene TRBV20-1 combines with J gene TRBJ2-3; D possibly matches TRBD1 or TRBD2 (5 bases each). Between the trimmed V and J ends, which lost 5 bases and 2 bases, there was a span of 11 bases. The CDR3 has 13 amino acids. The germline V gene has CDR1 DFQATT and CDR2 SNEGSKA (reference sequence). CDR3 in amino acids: CSAPPGPTDTQYF. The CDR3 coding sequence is TGCAGTGCTCCCCCGGGGCCCACAGATACGCAGTATTTT.

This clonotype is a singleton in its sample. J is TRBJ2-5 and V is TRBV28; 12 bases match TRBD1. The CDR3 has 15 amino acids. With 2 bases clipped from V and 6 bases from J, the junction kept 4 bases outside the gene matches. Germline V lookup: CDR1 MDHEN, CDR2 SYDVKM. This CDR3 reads CASSLGGTGGKTQYF. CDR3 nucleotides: TGTGCCAGCAGTTTAGGCGGGACAGGGGGCAAGACCCAGTACTTC.

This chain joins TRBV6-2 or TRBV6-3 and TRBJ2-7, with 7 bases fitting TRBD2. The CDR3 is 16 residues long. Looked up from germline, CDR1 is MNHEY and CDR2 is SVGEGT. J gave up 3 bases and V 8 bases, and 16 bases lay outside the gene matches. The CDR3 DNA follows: TGTGCCAGCCTCGATAGGGAGGGGCGGCTTAACTACGAGCAGTACTTC. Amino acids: CASLDREGRLNYEQYF.

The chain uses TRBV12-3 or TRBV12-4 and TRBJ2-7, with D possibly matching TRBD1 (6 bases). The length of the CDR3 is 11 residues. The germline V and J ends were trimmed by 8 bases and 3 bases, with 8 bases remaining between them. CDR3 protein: CASGRGYEQYF. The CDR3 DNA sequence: TGTGCCAGCGGCAGGGGCTACGAGCAGTACTTC.

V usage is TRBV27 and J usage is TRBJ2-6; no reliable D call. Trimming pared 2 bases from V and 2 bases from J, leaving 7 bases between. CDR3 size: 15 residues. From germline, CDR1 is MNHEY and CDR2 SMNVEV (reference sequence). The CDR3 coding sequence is TGTGCCAGCAGTTTAAGTAGGGCTGGGGCCAACGTCCTGACTTTC. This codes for CASSLSRAGANVLTF.

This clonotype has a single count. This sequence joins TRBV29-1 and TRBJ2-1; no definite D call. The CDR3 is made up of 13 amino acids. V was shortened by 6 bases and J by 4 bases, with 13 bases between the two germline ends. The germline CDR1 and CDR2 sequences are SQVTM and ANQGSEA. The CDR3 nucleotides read TGCAGCGTGATAGGGCCCTCTTACAATGAGCAGTTCTTC. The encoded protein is CSVIGPSYNEQFF.

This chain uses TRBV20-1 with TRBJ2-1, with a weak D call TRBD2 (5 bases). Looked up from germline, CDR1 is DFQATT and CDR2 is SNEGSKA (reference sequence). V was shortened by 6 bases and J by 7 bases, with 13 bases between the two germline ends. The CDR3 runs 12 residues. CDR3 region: CSARRPENEQFF. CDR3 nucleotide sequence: TGCAGTGCGCGGAGGCCTGAGAATGAGCAGTTCTTC.

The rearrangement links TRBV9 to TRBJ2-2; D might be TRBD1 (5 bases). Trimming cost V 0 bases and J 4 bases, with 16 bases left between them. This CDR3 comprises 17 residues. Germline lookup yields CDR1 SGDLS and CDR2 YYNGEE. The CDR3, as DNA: TGTGCCAGCAGCGTAGCGTACAGGCAGGGCGCCACCGGGGAGCTGTTTTTT. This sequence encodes CASSVAYRQGATGELFF.

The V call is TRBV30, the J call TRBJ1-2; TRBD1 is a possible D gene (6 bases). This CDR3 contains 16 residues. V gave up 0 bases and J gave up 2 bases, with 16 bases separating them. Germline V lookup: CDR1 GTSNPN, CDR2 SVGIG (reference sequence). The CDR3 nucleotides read TGTGCCTGGAGTGTCACAGGGCTCCCTAGGAACTATGGCTACACCTTC. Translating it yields CAWSVTGLPRNYGYTF.

The CDR3 reads CASRPGREGPYEQYF. Here the CDR3 DNA reads TGTGCCAGCAGGCCTGGGCGGGAGGGCCCCTACGAGCAGTACTTC. The rearrangement links TRBV6-6 to TRBJ2-7; TRBD2 agrees at 9 bases. This CDR3 has 15 amino acids. Germline V lookup: CDR1 MNHNY, CDR2 SVGAGI (reference sequence). J was trimmed by 2 bases and V by 6 bases; bases with no gene match: 8.

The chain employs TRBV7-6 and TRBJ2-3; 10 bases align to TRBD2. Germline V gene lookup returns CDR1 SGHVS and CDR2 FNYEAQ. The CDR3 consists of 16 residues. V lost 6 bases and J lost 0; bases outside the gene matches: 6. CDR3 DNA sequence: TGTGCCAGCAGACCCCTAGCGGGAGCTAGCACAGATACGCAGTATTTT. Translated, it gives CASRPLAGASTDTQYF. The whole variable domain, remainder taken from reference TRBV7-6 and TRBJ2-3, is GAGVSQSPRYKVTKRGQDVALRCDPISGHVSLYWYRQALGQGPEFLTYFNYEAQQDKSGLPNDRFSAERPEGSISTLTIQRTEQRDSAMYRCASRPLAGASTDTQYFGPGTRLTVL.

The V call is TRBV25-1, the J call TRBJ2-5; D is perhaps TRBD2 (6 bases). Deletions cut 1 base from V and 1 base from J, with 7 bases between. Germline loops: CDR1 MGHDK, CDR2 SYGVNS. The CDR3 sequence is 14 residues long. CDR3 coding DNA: TGTGCCAGCAGTGAATGGCGGGGCCAAGAGACCCAGTACTTC. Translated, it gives CASSEWRGQETQYF.

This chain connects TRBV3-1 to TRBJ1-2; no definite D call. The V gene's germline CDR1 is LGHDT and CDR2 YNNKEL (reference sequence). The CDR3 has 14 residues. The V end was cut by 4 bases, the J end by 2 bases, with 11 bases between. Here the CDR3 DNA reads TGTGCCAGCAGCCCATCCAAGGGCAACTATGGCTACACCTTC. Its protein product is CASSPSKGNYGYTF.

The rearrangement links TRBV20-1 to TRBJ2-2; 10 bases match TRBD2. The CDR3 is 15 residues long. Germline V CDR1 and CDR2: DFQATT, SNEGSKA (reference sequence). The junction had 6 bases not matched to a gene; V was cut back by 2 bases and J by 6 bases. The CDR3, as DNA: TGCAGTGCTAGAACCCTAGCGGGAGTAGCCGGGGAGCTGTTTTTT. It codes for CSARTLAGVAGELFF.

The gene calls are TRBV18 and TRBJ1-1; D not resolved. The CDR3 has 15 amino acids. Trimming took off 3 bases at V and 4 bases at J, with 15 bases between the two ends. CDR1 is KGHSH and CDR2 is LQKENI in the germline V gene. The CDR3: CASSPQSPGSTEAFF. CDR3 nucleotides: TGTGCCAGCTCACCGCAATCTCCGGGGAGCACTGAAGCTTTCTTT.

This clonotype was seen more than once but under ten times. The CDR3, as DNA: TGTGCCACCAGTGACTCAGGACCAAAGAACTACAATGAGCAGTTCTTC. Residues: CATSDSGPKNYNEQFF. This rearrangement joins TRBV24-1 to TRBJ2-1, with D uncertain. Germline values: CDR1 KGHDR, CDR2 SFDVKD. There are 16 residues in the CDR3. The germline V and J ends were trimmed by 4 bases and 3 bases, with 15 bases remaining between them.

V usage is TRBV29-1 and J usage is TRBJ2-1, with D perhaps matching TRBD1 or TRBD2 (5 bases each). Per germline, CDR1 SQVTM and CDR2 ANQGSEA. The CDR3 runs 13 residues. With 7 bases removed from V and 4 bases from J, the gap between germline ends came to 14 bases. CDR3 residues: CSARDGRYNEQFF. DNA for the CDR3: TGCAGCGCCCGGGACGGTCGTTACAATGAGCAGTTCTTC.

The CDR3 sequence: CASSFTGTGKAIPGELFF. The DNA for the CDR3 is TGTGCCAGCAGTTTCACTGGGACAGGAAAAGCCATTCCCGGGGAGCTGTTTTTT. The chain joins TRBV28 to TRBJ2-2, with 8 positions matching TRBD1. J lost 6 bases, V lost 3 bases, and 15 bases had no gene match. Germline V CDR1 and CDR2: MDHEN, SYDVKM. The CDR3 loop spans 18 amino acids.

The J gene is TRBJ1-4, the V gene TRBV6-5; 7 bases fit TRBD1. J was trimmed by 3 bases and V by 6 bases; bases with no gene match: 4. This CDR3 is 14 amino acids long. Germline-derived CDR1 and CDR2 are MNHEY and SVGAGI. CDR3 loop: CASRSGTANEKLFF. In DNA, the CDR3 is TGTGCCAGCAGGTCCGGGACAGCTAATGAAAAACTGTTTTTT.

The CDR3, as DNA: TGTGCCAGCAGCTTAAATGCAAATGAGCAGTTCTTC. Protein sequence: CASSLNANEQFF. V usage is TRBV7-8 and J usage is TRBJ2-1; D not certain. This CDR3 has 12 amino acids. V dropped 2 bases and J dropped 7 bases, with 6 bases sitting between them. Looked up from germline, CDR1 is SGHVS and CDR2 is FQNEAQ.

CDR3: CSASYIGGEYEQYF. The CDR3 DNA reads TGCAGTGCTAGTTACATCGGTGGGGAGTACGAGCAGTACTTC. This chain connects TRBV20-1 to TRBJ2-7; D may be TRBD2 (5 bases). V lost 3 bases, J lost 4 bases, and 16 bases lay in between. The CDR3 is 14 residues long. The V gene's germline CDR1 is DFQATT and CDR2 SNEGSKA (reference sequence).